This T cell receptor (beta chain) appears in the sequencing data of a study of T cell responses to AZD1222 COVID-19 vaccine. Points on this clone: The antigen remains undetermined.

Sequenced by immunoSEQ multiplex PCR; TCRdb stores in-frame clones only, minus some. Altogether under 250,000 clones are present, 93% being singletons, with the ten largest covering roughly 0.99%. Findings and caveats of the study: The number of AZD1222 recipients seropositive at baseline was only 6 or 7. Spike-wide coverage was observed for vaccine-associated CD4 TCRs, with dominant responses at 160-218 and 743-854. Unmutated variant regions are reportedly targeted by nearly half of spike-specific TCRs.

Germline values: CDR1 SGDLS, CDR2 YYNGEE. The germline V and J ends were trimmed by 3 bases and 6 bases, with 15 bases remaining between them. The CDR3 is 15 residues long. The clonotype originates from an adult in good health. The sequences come from peripheral blood, collected on day 0 of MenACWY control vaccination. This rearrangement joins TRBV9 to TRBJ2-2, with a possible D match to TRBD1 (6 bases). CDR3 in amino acids: CASSAIPGVAGELFF. DNA for the CDR3: TGTGCCAGCAGCGCCATTCCAGGGGTCGCCGGGGAGCTGTTTTTT.